This TCR beta chain was sequenced during a study of control samples from healthy donors and cancer patients. Produced via immunoSEQ multiplex PCR; TCRdb's table is partial and in-frame only. Of 130,000 or so clones detected, about 83% appear once; the ten largest clones hold around 10%. The CDR3 loop spans 14 amino acids. V lost 3 bases, J lost 7 bases, and 10 bases lay in between. Germline V gene sequence: CDR1 MNHEY, CDR2 SMNVEV (reference sequence). This receptor was identified in a man aged 30-40 years in good health. Material: blood. The chain recombines TRBV27 with TRBJ1-6; D not resolved. CDR3 DNA: TGTGCCAGCAGTTTCAGGTCGAGAAATTCACCCCTCCACTTT. This codes for CASSFRSRNSPLHF.